This T cell receptor beta chain was identified during a study of blood T cells in healthy people across ages. CDR3 length equals 16 residues. The second PCR ran about 6 to 12 cycles with a sample-barcoded 5' primer and J-beta primers. TCRdb reanalysed the 5' RACE reads using MiXCR and keeps one entry per CDR3 protein. The sample lists about 640,000 distinct CDR3 sequences, roughly 50% occurring once. A remark on this clonotype: At one end the junction does not follow the germline gene, possibly because of a read error.

The chain carries TRBV12-3 or TRBV12-4 and TRBJ2-3; D may be TRBD1 or TRBD2 (5 bases each). The TCR was taken from a man in his 60s in good health. The specimen was blood. CDR3 nucleotide sequence: TGTGCCAGCAGCCCCTATAGCAGAGGGGCAACAGATATGCAGTATTTT. Translation: CASSPYSRGATDMQYF.